This is a list of T cell receptor beta chains from one sample in a study of T cell repertoires in cytomegalovirus infection. One entry per CDR3 protein results from TCRdb running MiXCR on the reads. The data show 250,000 to 300,000 distinct CDR3 sequences, roughly an eighth seen once. Material: PBMCs. Receptors were obtained from a human donor in good health (CMV status not recorded). Some clones in this sample may be carry-over from other donors' samples. CDR3s include the opening cysteine and the closing phenylalanine or tryptophan. D genes are given only for firm matches. Part of the rows lack a size; the others show once, few, many or a class for expanded clones.

D	V	J	size	DNA	CDR3
TRBD1	TRBV7-9	TRBJ2-7	-	TGTGCCAGCAGCCCTAGGACAGGGAGGGAGCAGTACTTC	CASSPRTGREQYF
TRBD2	TRBV6-2/TRBV6-3	TRBJ2-7	many	TGTGCCAGCAGCGACACGACCCGAGCGGGACCCTTTGGGGAGCAGTACTTC	CASSDTTRAGPFGEQYF
-	TRBV6-2/TRBV6-3	TRBJ2-1	many	TGTGCCAGCAGTACCCCCCGCGGCCCCTCCTACAATGAGCAGTTCTTC	CASSTPRGPSYNEQFF
-	TRBV29-1	TRBJ1-5	-	TGCAGCGCCGGGGATAGCAATCAGCCCCAGCATTTT	CSAGDSNQPQHF
-	TRBV2	TRBJ2-3	-	TGTGCCAGCATGGAGACCTTCACAGATACGCAGTATTTT	CASMETFTDTQYF
-	TRBV20-1	TRBJ2-5	-	TGCAGTGCCATGGAAGGGGAGACCCAGTACTTC	CSAMEGETQYF
-	TRBV20-1	TRBJ2-7	many	TGCAGTGCTAGAGGGGTGGGCCTAAGGGAGCAGTACTTC	CSARGVGLREQYF
-	TRBV27	TRBJ2-5	few	TGTGCCAGCAGCCCGGTGTCGACCAAACAAGGAGAGACCCAGTACTTC	CASSPVSTKQGETQYF
-	TRBV7-2	TRBJ2-5	many	TGTGCCAGCAGCTCACCCTCGGGCAGCGCTAGAGGGGAGACCCAGTACTTC	CASSSPSGSARGETQYF
TRBD2	TRBV4-3	TRBJ2-7	few	TGCGCCAGCAGCCAAAGCAGAGGACTAGCGGGAATTAGCTCCTACGAGCAGTACTTC	CASSQSRGLAGISSYEQYF
-	TRBV6-2/TRBV6-3	TRBJ2-7	-	TGTGCCAGCAGGGCCTCCGGGACTTACTACGAGCAGTACTTC	CASRASGTYYEQYF
TRBD2	TRBV6-6	TRBJ2-1	few	TGTGCCAGCAGCCTATATAGCGGGGGGCCGTTCAATGAGCAGTTCTTC	CASSLYSGGPFNEQFF
-	TRBV20-1	TRBJ1-3	many	TGCAGTGCTAACACAGGGATTGGAAACACCATATATTTT	CSANTGIGNTIYF
TRBD2	TRBV7-2	TRBJ2-7	many	TGTGCCAGCAGCTTTGCTAGCGGCTACGAGCAGTACTTC	CASSFASGYEQYF
TRBD1	TRBV7-6	TRBJ1-5	-	TGTGCCAGCAGCTGGGGGACAGGGAATCAGCCCCAGCATTTT	CASSWGTGNQPQHF
TRBD1	TRBV28	TRBJ2-5	few	TGTGCCAGCAGTCGTCCGACAGGGGGCCAAGAGACCCAGTACTTC	CASSRPTGGQETQYF
-	TRBV14	TRBJ2-1	few	TGTGCCAGCAGCCCCCTAGGGCGTCCGGACTACAATGAGCAGTTCTTC	CASSPLGRPDYNEQFF
TRBD2	TRBV7-8	TRBJ2-7	many	TGTGCCAGCAGCGTAACTAGCGACTACGAGCAGTACTTC	CASSVTSDYEQYF
TRBD2	TRBV20-1	TRBJ2-7	-	TGCAGTGCTTTCCTTGTGAGCGGGGCGCATCAGTACTTC	CSAFLVSGAHQYF
-	TRBV7-6	TRBJ2-5	few	TGTGCCAGCAGCTTGGCTCCGCTGGAGACCCAGTACTTC	CASSLAPLETQYF
TRBD1	TRBV12-3/TRBV12-4	TRBJ2-7	many	TGTGCCAGCAGCCTGACAGGGCGGTACGAGCAGTACTTC	CASSLTGRYEQYF
TRBD1	TRBV7-9	TRBJ1-5	once	TGTGCCAGCAGCAGGGGACAGGGGCCAGGGCCCCAGCATTTT	CASSRGQGPGPQHF